This T cell receptor (beta chain) was captured by sequencing in a study of response to subunit inactivated influenza vaccine (dated by TCRdb to between 2017 and 2018). The study in broad terms: Deep quantitative T cell receptor repertoire profiling was used in the study to track responses to a trivalent subunit inactivated influenza vaccine.

This clonotype was recorded many times. The target of this receptor is not known. Per-base qualities were not stored, and no clone one base away is much larger. General findings and caveats noted by the study authors: The authors proposed that each seasonal influenza vaccination may bring in only a limited number of new T cells.

V loses 3 bases of germline sequence and J loses 5 bases, and the interval between the two ends is 10 bases. The CDR3 runs 13 residues from the cysteine to the phenylalanine. Of all the DNA, just the CDR3 is kept, 39 bases in frame from base 1. From the germline V gene, CDR1 is ENHRY and CDR2 is SYGVKD. Libraries were constructed by RT-PCR. Reads for this sample came from an Illumina HiSeq 2500. The public reads were run again by TCRdb, first through fastp at Q25 and then through MiXCR, and only productive beta chains were kept. Rows matching on CDR3 protein sequence are summarized as one entry with the most common DNA and genes. Within this sample are 650,000 to 700,000 distinct CDR3 sequences, with 15% to 18% of them counted one time only. The ten biggest clones cover 11% of the sample.

The chain links TRBV10-3 with TRBJ1-2; the D gene remains uncertain. The starting material was PBMCs from blood, obtained about 13 days after vaccination. The receptor was isolated from a man aged 50 to 60 who received an inactivated influenza vaccine. Donor details come from another sample of the same person, matched by shared clones. The CDR3 loop reads CAISELPAYGYTF. The DNA sequence is as follows: TGTGCCATCAGTGAACTCCCGGCGTATGGCTACACCTTC.